The 30 T cell receptor beta chains reported below all come from one sample, sequenced in a study of blood T cell repertoires in COVID-19. Libraries were prepared by immunoSEQ multiplex PCR; TCRdb keeps only in-frame clonotypes and omits some of them. The profile shows 95,000 to 100,000 clones, about 85% of them singletons. Sequencing input: peripheral blood. The receptors shown here come from a woman aged 70-85 years with active or convalescent COVID-19.

This chain links TRBV18 with TRBJ1-5; D is ambiguous. The CDR3 runs to 16 residues. The V gene lost 5 bases and the J gene lost 0 bases, with 14 bases spanning the gap. Germline CDR1 reads KGHSH; CDR2 reads LQKENI. The CDR3 DNA sequence: TGTGCCAGCTCATCTTCTGCGGCATATAGCAATCAGCCCCAGCATTTT. Translating gives CASSSSAAYSNQPQHF. The full variable domain, in which reference TRBV18 and TRBJ1-5 provide the parts outside the CDR3, is NAGVMQNPRHLVRRRGQEARLRCSPMKGHSHVYWYRQLPEEGLKFMVYLQKENIIDESGMPKERFSAEFPKEGPSILRIQQVVRGDSAAYFCASSSSAAYSNQPQHFGDGTRLSIL.

The V call is TRBV5-1, the J call TRBJ2-5; the match to TRBD2 covers 9 bases. After removal of 0 bases from V and 0 bases from J, the junction contained 3 bases not matched to a gene. CDR1 is SGHRS, CDR2 YFSETQ, per germline. The CDR3 runs to 16 residues. As DNA, the CDR3 is TGCGCCAGCAGCTTGGATCTAGCGGGGTACCAAGAGACCCAGTACTTC. Translated, it gives CASSLDLAGYQETQYF.

This clone was picked up a small number of times. The chain has TRBV3-1 (or the pseudogene TRBV3-2) and TRBJ2-1; 7 nucleotides match TRBD2. CDR3 length equals 13 residues. Germline V gives CDR1 LGHDT, CDR2 YNNKEL (reference sequence). V shed 3 bases, J shed 12 bases, and the junction held 8 bases outside the gene matches. The CDR3 loop is CASSQYLAVGQFF. CDR3 sequence (DNA): TGTGCCAGCAGCCAGTATCTAGCGGTAGGGCAGTTCTTC.

This chain links TRBV12-3 or TRBV12-4 with TRBJ1-2; 7 nucleotides match TRBD1. The CDR3 covers 12 residues. Germline trimming cut 5 bases from V and 8 bases from J; bases unmatched to any gene: 5. The CDR3 loop reads CASSIRQGGYTF. The CDR3 DNA reads as TGTGCCAGCAGTATTCGACAGGGCGGCTACACCTTC.

The rearrangement links TRBV7-8 to TRBJ1-1, with 7 bases identical to TRBD1. The CDR3 length is 13 residues. CDR1 is SGHVS, CDR2 FQNEAQ, per germline. The trim removed 5 bases at V and 6 bases at J, leaving 6 bases unmatched. DNA for the CDR3: TGTGCCAGCAGCATTAGGGACAGCTCTGAAGCTTTCTTT. It encodes CASSIRDSSEAFF.

The chain links TRBV7-2 to TRBJ2-3, with D possibly being TRBD2 (5 bases). CDR3 length: 13 residues. Germline CDR1 is SGHTA and CDR2 is FQGNSA. V was trimmed by 5 bases and J by 6 bases, leaving 12 bases between them. The CDR3 sequence: CASSPEPGDTQYF. CDR3 DNA sequence: TGTGCCAGCAGCCCGGAGCCGGGGGATACGCAGTATTTT.

This clone turned up a few times. The V gene is TRBV6-2 or TRBV6-3, the J gene TRBJ1-6; D remains ambiguous. The CDR3 covers 16 residues. Germline CDR1 reads MNHEY; CDR2 reads SVGEGT. V was shortened by 4 bases and J by 9 bases, with 19 bases between the two germline ends. CDR3 DNA: TGTGCCAGCAGTTCACTCCTCCCGGGGTCCGGTTCACCCCTCCACTTT. Protein product: CASSSLLPGSGSPLHF.

The V gene is TRBV7-8, the J gene TRBJ1-1, with TRBD1 matching 8 bases. The V gene's germline CDR1 is SGHVS and CDR2 FQNEAQ. The CDR3 is 15 residues long. Trimming cost V 5 bases and J 4 bases; bases outside gene matches: 9. The CDR3 here is CASSRTGSEGTEAFF. CDR3 sequence (DNA): TGTGCCAGCAGCCGGACAGGGTCAGAGGGCACTGAAGCTTTCTTT.

This chain joins TRBV5-1 and TRBJ1-3; D unclear. Trimming took off 0 bases at V and 9 bases at J, with 10 bases between the two ends. This CDR3 has 13 amino acids. Per germline, CDR1 SGHRS and CDR2 YFSETQ. CDR3 nucleotides: TGCGCCAGCAGCTTGGGCGGATTGTCCACCATATATTTT. Encoded protein: CASSLGGLSTIYF.

The gene calls are TRBV4-3 and TRBJ2-1, with D unresolved. V lost 0 bases and J 11 bases, leaving 14 bases between the germline ends. The CDR3 runs to 14 residues. CDR1 is LGHNA and CDR2 is YSLEER in the germline V gene. CDR3 residues: CASSQEGSGLQQFF. CDR3 bases: TGCGCCAGCAGCCAAGAGGGTAGTGGGCTCCAGCAGTTCTTC.

V and J are TRBV28 and TRBJ2-2; perhaps TRBD1 as D (6 bases). This CDR3 comprises 15 residues. The germline V gene has CDR1 MDHEN and CDR2 SYDVKM. The V end lost 8 bases, the J end lost 2 bases, and 15 bases lay between the germline ends. The CDR3 is CASCPGHRNTGELFF. The CDR3 DNA sequence: TGTGCCAGCTGCCCGGGACACCGAAACACCGGGGAGCTGTTTTTT.

The rearrangement joins TRBV10-3 to TRBJ2-7; D gene unclear. The CDR3 length is 14 residues. Germline V lookup: CDR1 ENHRY, CDR2 SYGVKD. V gave up 0 bases and J gave up 2 bases, with 8 bases separating them. The CDR3 reads CAISESLRAYEQYF. DNA for the CDR3: TGTGCCATCAGTGAGTCGCTCCGGGCCTACGAGCAGTACTTC.

The chain carries TRBV6-5 and TRBJ1-5; D is possibly TRBD1 (6 bases). The CDR3 runs to 14 residues. From germline, CDR1 is MNHEY and CDR2 SVGAGI. Deletions cut 7 bases from V and 10 bases from J, with 20 bases between. In DNA, the CDR3 is TGTGCCAGCACCGACCCAGGGGAGCGATATCCCCAGCATTTT. Translation: CASTDPGERYPQHF.

The chain employs TRBV18 and TRBJ1-4, with 8 nucleotides matching TRBD1. The CDR3 is 14 amino acids. Germline-derived CDR1 and CDR2 are KGHSH and LQKENI. V lost 6 bases to trimming and J lost 7 bases; unmatched junction nucleotides: 7. The CDR3 loop reads CASSGRGTGEKLFF. The CDR3, as DNA: TGTGCCAGCTCCGGGAGAGGGACAGGTGAAAAACTGTTTTTT.

The chain joins TRBV14 to TRBJ1-1; maybe TRBD1 (5 bases). Looked up from germline, CDR1 is SGHDN and CDR2 is FVKESK. The CDR3 consists of 16 residues. Trimming took off 0 bases at V and 1 base at J, with 12 bases between the two ends. CDR3 nucleotide sequence: TGTGCCAGCAGCCAAGATAGTAGGGGCTGGAACACTGAAGCTTTCTTT. The encoded protein is CASSQDSRGWNTEAFF.

V and J are TRBV7-2 and TRBJ2-5; tentatively, D is TRBD1 (6 bases). In germline, CDR1 is SGHTA, CDR2 FQGNSA. Trimming cost V 5 bases and J 5 bases, with 18 bases left between them. The length of the CDR3 is 15 residues. DNA for the CDR3: TGTGCCAGCAGCCCTCAGAGGGGGAAGTATGAGACCCAGTACTTC. Residues: CASSPQRGKYETQYF.

J is TRBJ1-2 and V is TRBV19; TRBD1 matches 8 bases. The CDR3 loop spans 15 amino acids. Germline V gives CDR1 LNHDA, CDR2 SQIVND (reference sequence). The trim removed 6 bases at V and 4 bases at J, leaving 10 bases unmatched. The CDR3 loop reads CASSDDRGGSYGYTF. The CDR3 region has the DNA TGTGCCAGTAGCGACGACAGGGGAGGAAGCTATGGCTACACCTTC.

This rearrangement joins TRBV5-4 to TRBJ1-2; D remains ambiguous. V was shortened by 0 bases and J by 6 bases, with 9 bases between the two germline ends. Germline V lookup: CDR1 SGHNT, CDR2 YYREEE (reference sequence). The CDR3 has 13 residues. The CDR3 loop reads CASSLDSTDGYTF. CDR3 DNA sequence: TGTGCCAGCAGCTTGGATTCCACAGATGGCTACACCTTC.

V usage is TRBV18 and J usage is TRBJ1-1; D gene uncertain. Between the trimmed V and J ends, which lost 0 bases and 1 base, there was a span of 12 bases. CDR1 is KGHSH and CDR2 is LQKENI in the germline V gene. This CDR3 has 16 residues. In nucleotides, the CDR3 is TGTGCCAGCTCACCACCGAATACAGATACGAACACTGAAGCTTTCTTT. Translating it yields CASSPPNTDTNTEAFF. The entire variable domain, with the rest obtained from reference TRBV18 and TRBJ1-1, is as follows: NAGVMQNPRHLVRRRGQEARLRCSPMKGHSHVYWYRQLPEEGLKFMVYLQKENIIDESGMPKERFSAEFPKEGPSILRIQQVVRGDSAAYFCASSPPNTDTNTEAFFGQGTRLTVV.

The V and J genes are TRBV10-3 and TRBJ2-1; D may be TRBD1 (5 bases). CDR3 size: 13 residues. Trimming removed 0 bases at V and 7 bases at J, with 7 bases between. The germline CDR1 and CDR2 sequences are ENHRY and SYGVKD. Written as DNA, the CDR3 is TGTGCCATCAGTGAGTCAGGGGTTAATGAGCAGTTCTTC. It specifies CAISESGVNEQFF.

This chain connects TRBV5-1 to TRBJ2-7, with 9 bases lining up with TRBD1. In germline, CDR1 is SGHRS, CDR2 YFSETQ. The V and J ends lost 0 bases and 4 bases, in that order; junction bases with no gene match: 8. CDR3 length: 16 residues. The CDR3 DNA sequence: TGCGCCAGCAGCTTGGCCCCGGGACAGGGTAGTTACGAGCAGTACTTC. Its translation: CASSLAPGQGSYEQYF.

CDR3 nucleotide sequence: TGTGCCAGCAGCCTTGGAGGGACAGGGGGCGCCGAGACCCAGTACTTC. This gives the protein CASSLGGTGGAETQYF. The chain has TRBV14 and TRBJ2-5, with 12 positions matching TRBD1. CDR1 and CDR2 from the germline V gene are SGHDN and FVKESK. V shed 4 bases, J shed 5 bases, and the junction held 8 bases outside the gene matches. This CDR3 region has 16 residues.

As to this clone: The sample holds other DNA sequences that translate to the same CDR3. The chain links TRBV19 to TRBJ2-7; 9 nucleotides match TRBD1. Per the germline V gene, CDR1 is LNHDA and CDR2 is SQIVND (reference sequence). The CDR3 has 14 residues. V lost 3 bases and J lost 2; bases outside the gene matches: 2. CDR3 sequence: CASSIGTGTYEQYF. The CDR3 nucleotides read TGTGCCAGTAGTATCGGGACAGGGACCTACGAGCAGTACTTC.

The genes are TRBV14 and TRBJ2-3; D is possibly TRBD1 (6 bases). The V gene's germline CDR1 is SGHDN and CDR2 FVKESK. V dropped 3 bases and J dropped 2 bases, with 9 bases sitting between them. The CDR3 contains 14 residues. The CDR3 here is CASSHTGSTDTQYF. The CDR3 region has the DNA TGTGCCAGCAGCCACACAGGGTCCACAGATACGCAGTATTTT.

Note on this clone: This same CDR3 is encoded by further DNA sequences in the sample. This chain connects TRBV18 to TRBJ1-2, with 7 bases identical to TRBD1. Trimming cost V 2 bases and J 3 bases; bases outside gene matches: 0. The CDR3 sequence is 13 residues long. Germline V gene lookup returns CDR1 KGHSH and CDR2 LQKENI. CDR3 sequence reads: CASSPDRDYGYTF. The CDR3 nucleotides are TGTGCCAGCTCACCAGACAGGGACTATGGCTACACCTTC.

This chain joins TRBV7-6 and TRBJ2-5, with a possible D match to TRBD2 (5 bases). V was pared by 5 bases and J by 1 base, with 14 bases between. Germline V CDR1 and CDR2: SGHVS, FNYEAQ. This CDR3 comprises 15 residues. The CDR3 sequence: CASSPVYGVQETQYF. The DNA for the CDR3 is TGTGCCAGCAGCCCAGTTTACGGGGTCCAAGAGACCCAGTACTTC.

This clone has only a few counts. The chain links TRBV10-3 to TRBJ2-3; 10 bases are a match to TRBD1. Looked up from germline, CDR1 is ENHRY and CDR2 is SYGVKD. After removal of 6 bases from V and 3 bases from J, the junction contained 6 bases not matched to a gene. CDR3 length: 15 residues. The CDR3 sequence: CAIRETGGKTDTQYF. CDR3 in DNA: TGTGCCATCAGGGAGACAGGGGGCAAGACAGATACGCAGTATTTT.

This chain joins TRBV5-1 and TRBJ2-7, with TRBD2 identical over 12 bases. CDR1 and CDR2 (germline): SGHRS, YFSETQ. The CDR3 is 17 amino acids. V dropped 4 bases and J dropped 6; count of bases not matched to a gene: 14. The DNA for the CDR3 is TGCGCCAGCAGCCTCGGACTAGCGGGGTCACCTCGAAGCGAGCAGTACTTC. It yields the protein CASSLGLAGSPRSEQYF.

The gene calls are TRBV19 and TRBJ1-2; D might be TRBD1 (5 bases). The CDR3 consists of 15 residues. Germline assignment: CDR1 LNHDA and CDR2 SQIVND (reference sequence). Trimming removed 5 bases at V and 0 bases at J, with 13 bases between. The CDR3, as DNA: TGTGCCAGTAGTCCACGACAGTTTGCTAACTATGGCTACACCTTC. This gives the protein CASSPRQFANYGYTF.

The gene calls are TRBV4-1 and TRBJ2-3; 9 bases line up with TRBD2. V gave up 0 bases and J gave up 4 bases; unmatched junction bases: 5. Germline-derived CDR1 and CDR2 are MGHRA and YSYEKL. This CDR3 region has 16 residues. CDR3 loop: CASSQDGRGGPDTQYF. The CDR3 DNA reads TGCGCCAGCAGCCAAGATGGGCGGGGGGGACCAGATACGCAGTATTTT.